These 23 T cell receptor beta chains came from one sample sequenced in a study of patients and donors after allogeneic stem cell transplantation (dated by TCRdb to 2019 to 2021). Libraries were constructed by RT-PCR. Sequencing was carried out with a NextSeq 550. TCRdb redid the processing of the public reads, applying fastp at Q25 and MiXCR, and retained in-frame beta chains. Identical CDR3 proteins give one entry, which carries the most common genes and DNA. This sample lists approximately 200,000 distinct CDR3 sequences; 35% to 45% were detected once. The ten largest clones capture around a tenth of the sample. Sequences were obtained from blood, either unsorted or a sorted T cell fraction (not recorded which). The source is a human donor who was either an allogeneic HSCT recipient or a stem cell or donor lymphocyte infusion donor (not recorded which). It is not recorded whose cells these are; they may come from a transplant donor.

A few counts support this clonotype. The V gene is TRBV18, the J gene TRBJ1-2, with no clear D. The CDR3 consists of 13 residues. The V gene lost 4 bases and the J gene lost 2 bases, with 8 bases spanning the gap. Germline loops: CDR1 KGHSH, CDR2 LQKENI. CDR3 residues: CASSRAGNYGYTF. The DNA of the CDR3 is TGTGCCAGCTCACGGGCGGGAAACTATGGCTACACCTTC. Variable domain in full (rest from reference TRBV18 and TRBJ1-2): NAGVMQNPRHLVRRRGQEARLRCSPMKGHSHVYWYRQLPEEGLKFMVYLQKENIIDESGMPKERFSAEFPKEGPSILRIQQVVRGDSAAYFCASSRAGNYGYTFGSGTRLTVV.

Of note for this clonotype: At one boundary the junction diverges from the germline segment, which might be a read error. The gene calls are TRBV4-3 and TRBJ2-2, with 10 bases matching TRBD1. Germline assignment: CDR1 LGHNA and CDR2 YSLEER. There are 15 residues in the CDR3. The CDR3 nucleotides read TGCGCCGGCAGCCCCGACAGGGGGCGCACCGGGGAGCTGTTTTTT. Protein: CAGSPDRGRTGELFF.

V gene TRBV5-1 combines with J gene TRBJ2-7; weak D call: TRBD1 (6 bases). V dropped 0 bases and J dropped 2 bases, with 15 bases sitting between them. The germline gives CDR1 SGHRS, CDR2 YFSETQ. The CDR3 is made up of 16 amino acids. The CDR3 sequence is CASSLAGTLGTYEQYF. The CDR3 nucleotides read TGCGCCAGCAGCTTGGCGGGGACACTGGGCACCTACGAGCAGTACTTC. The full variable domain, rest sourced from reference TRBV5-1 and TRBJ2-7, is KAGVTQTPRYLIKTRGQQVTLSCSPISGHRSVSWYQQTPGQGLQFLFEYFSETQRNKGNFPGRFSGRQFSNSRSEMNVSTLELGDSALYLCASSLAGTLGTYEQYFGPGTRLTVT.

The chain couples TRBV28 to TRBJ1-5; D is ambiguous. CDR3 length: 16 residues. The germline V gene has CDR1 MDHEN and CDR2 SYDVKM. Between the trimmed V and J ends, which lost 6 bases and 1 base, there was a span of 16 bases. CDR3 amino acids: CASRPLAPRSNQPQHF. The CDR3, as DNA: TGTGCCAGCAGACCCCTTGCACCGAGAAGCAATCAGCCCCAGCATTTT.

CDR3 amino acids: CASSVAAGQGNSPLHF. The CDR3 bases are TGTGCCAGCAGCGTAGCTGCGGGACAGGGGAATTCACCCCTCCACTTT. The chain couples TRBV9 to TRBJ1-6, with 10 nucleotides matching TRBD1. This CDR3 contains 16 residues. The trim removed 0 bases at V and 7 bases at J, leaving 4 bases unmatched. Germline values: CDR1 SGDLS, CDR2 YYNGEE.

The J gene is TRBJ2-5, the V gene TRBV5-5; D call uncertain. Trimming removed 0 bases at V and 0 bases at J, with 9 bases between. From germline, CDR1 is SGHKS and CDR2 YYEKEE (reference sequence). The CDR3 runs 15 residues. This chain's CDR3 is CASSLGAQNQETQYF. CDR3 nucleotides: TGTGCCAGCAGCTTGGGGGCACAGAACCAAGAGACCCAGTACTTC.

The J gene is TRBJ1-1, the V gene TRBV5-1; possibly TRBD1 for D (5 bases). The germline V gene encodes CDR1 SGHRS and CDR2 YFSETQ. The CDR3 extends over 14 amino acids. V gave up 2 bases and J gave up 0 bases, with 8 bases separating them. The CDR3 reads CASSFDSVNTEAFF. In nucleotides, the CDR3 is TGCGCCAGCAGCTTTGACAGCGTGAACACTGAAGCTTTCTTT.

This clonotype was observed a few times. The chain links TRBV3-1 to TRBJ1-4, with 8 bases lining up with TRBD1. V trimming: 5 bases; J trimming: 4 bases; junction bases outside the gene matches: 3. The CDR3 totals 14 residues. Germline loops: CDR1 LGHDT, CDR2 YNNKEL (reference sequence). DNA for the CDR3: TGTGCCAGCAGCTACGGACAGGGTAATGAAAAACTGTTTTTT. This translates into CASSYGQGNEKLFF.

In its sample, this clonotype was seen a few times. The chain recombines TRBV7-8 with TRBJ1-2; TRBD1 might be the D (5 bases). Germline assignment: CDR1 SGHVS and CDR2 FQNEAQ. This CDR3 comprises 15 residues. The germline V and J ends were trimmed by 5 bases and 3 bases, with 16 bases remaining between them. The CDR3 here is CASSPGPGGDYGYTF. CDR3 in DNA: TGTGCCAGCAGCCCCGGACCCGGGGGGGACTATGGCTACACCTTC.

This clonotype was found a few times. The chain recombines TRBV20-1 with TRBJ1-1; D possibly corresponds to TRBD1 (5 bases). Germline CDR1 DFQATT, CDR2 SNEGSKA (reference sequence). The CDR3 is made up of 14 amino acids. The germline V and J ends were trimmed by 1 base and 4 bases, with 13 bases remaining between them. As DNA, the CDR3 is TGCAGTGCTAGAGTTGGGGGAGGGTCCACTGAAGCTTTCTTT. It translates to CSARVGGGSTEAFF.

V and J are TRBV15 and TRBJ2-7; 7 bases agree with TRBD1. In germline, CDR1 is LNHNV, CDR2 YYDKDF (reference sequence). The CDR3 has 13 amino acids. Unmatched junction bases numbered 5, after V lost 6 bases and J lost 3 bases. CDR3 bases: TGTGCCACCAGTTCGGGACAGATCTACGAGCAGTACTTC. Protein product: CATSSGQIYEQYF.

This clonotype was counted a few times. Relative to the germline gene, one junction end is altered; a read error may explain this. The rearrangement joins TRBV25-1 to TRBJ1-1; tentative D call: TRBD1 (6 bases). Per the germline V gene, CDR1 is MGHDK and CDR2 is SYGVNS. The CDR3 is 14 amino acids. The DNA of the CDR3 is TGTGCCAGCAGTGTACCCTGGACAGCGACTGGAGCTTTCTTT. Translated: CASSVPWTATGAFF. Combining the CDR3 with reference TRBV25-1 and TRBJ1-1 gives the whole variable domain EADIYQTPRYLVIGTGKKITLECSQTMGHDKMYWYQQDPGMELHLIHYSYGVNSTEKGDLSSESTVSRIRTEHFPLTLESARPSHTSQYLCASSVPWTATGAFFGQGTRLTVV.

CDR3 nucleotide sequence: TGTGCCAGCAGGGAAGGTCAGGGGTTTCGCTCTGGAAACACCATATATTTT. Amino acid sequence: CASREGQGFRSGNTIYF. The gene calls are TRBV7-9 and TRBJ1-3; D might be TRBD1 (6 bases). This CDR3 has 17 amino acids. The V end was cut by 6 bases, the J end by 0 bases, with 18 bases between. Germline assignment: CDR1 SEHNR and CDR2 FQNEAQ (reference sequence).

The rearrangement joins TRBV20-1 to TRBJ1-5; D is unclear. The V gene lost 6 bases and the J gene lost 2 bases, with 8 bases spanning the gap. The CDR3 contains 12 residues. Germline CDR1 reads DFQATT; CDR2 reads SNEGSKA (reference sequence). In DNA form, the CDR3 reads TGCAGTGCCCAACGGGGCAATCAGCCCCAGCATTTT. Its translation is CSAQRGNQPQHF.

In this sample, this clonotype turned up a few times. This chain uses TRBV12-3 or TRBV12-4 with TRBJ1-1, with D hard to call. The ends were cut back, 3 bases at V and 5 bases at J, with 7 bases in the middle. This CDR3 has 12 residues. In nucleotides, the CDR3 is TGTGCCAGCAGTTTCCGGAGGACTGAAGCTTTCTTT. Translated, it gives CASSFRRTEAFF.

The chain carries TRBV12-3 or TRBV12-4 and TRBJ2-1; TRBD1 matches 8 bases. The CDR3 is 14 amino acids. J was trimmed by 7 bases and V by 3 bases; bases with no gene match: 5. CDR3 loop: CASSFLTGGNEQFF. CDR3 nucleotide sequence: TGTGCCAGCAGTTTCCTCACAGGGGGTAATGAGCAGTTCTTC.

In its sample, this clonotype was seen once. The chain uses TRBV3-1 and TRBJ2-7, with D possibly matching TRBD2 (6 bases). The CDR3 has 15 residues. Trimming removed 1 base from V and 0 bases from J, with 10 bases in between. Per the germline V gene, CDR1 is LGHDT and CDR2 is YNNKEL (reference sequence). This CDR3 is CASSQVLSGSYEQYF. The CDR3 DNA is TGTGCCAGCAGCCAAGTTCTTAGCGGCTCCTACGAGCAGTACTTC.

The chain uses TRBV30 and TRBJ2-3; tentatively, D is TRBD1 (6 bases). Between the trimmed V and J ends, which lost 0 bases and 3 bases, there was a span of 7 bases. From germline, CDR1 is GTSNPN and CDR2 SVGIG (reference sequence). The CDR3 extends over 13 amino acids. CDR3 amino acids: CAWSVQGTDTQYF. CDR3 coding DNA: TGTGCCTGGAGTGTACAGGGAACAGATACGCAGTATTTT.

The chain has TRBV5-4 and TRBJ1-1, with 9 positions matching TRBD1. The CDR3 covers 15 residues. Germline assignment: CDR1 SGHNT and CDR2 YYREEE (reference sequence). J gave up 4 bases and V 0 bases, and 4 bases lay outside the gene matches. The CDR3 loop reads CASSLAGTGSTEAFF. The CDR3 nucleotides read TGTGCCAGCAGCTTGGCCGGGACAGGGAGCACTGAAGCTTTCTTT.

V usage is TRBV4-1 and J usage is TRBJ1-5; tentatively, D is TRBD1 (5 bases). In germline, CDR1 is MGHRA, CDR2 YSYEKL. This CDR3 is 16 amino acids long. Trimming removed 0 bases from V and 7 bases from J, with 16 bases in between. The CDR3 bases are TGCGCCAGCAGCCAAGATGGAACAGGAGGCAGGCAGCCCCAGCATTTT. Amino acids: CASSQDGTGGRQPQHF.

The chain employs TRBV7-9 and TRBJ1-1; D is perhaps TRBD1 (5 bases). The CDR3 covers 16 residues. Trimming stripped 5 bases from V and 6 bases from J, with 22 bases between. Germline lookup yields CDR1 SEHNR and CDR2 FQNEAQ (reference sequence). DNA of the CDR3: TGTGCCAGCAGCACCACACTGCTGGGGTTCAGGGCTGAAGCTTTCTTT. Protein product: CASSTTLLGFRAEAFF.

The chain has TRBV4-3 and TRBJ1-2; TRBD1 agrees at 8 bases. This CDR3 has 17 residues. Germline CDR1 LGHNA, CDR2 YSLEER. J lost 2 bases, V lost 4 bases, and 12 bases had no gene match. CDR3 nucleotide sequence: TGCGCCAGCAGCCGGAACAGACAGGGGACGGGGAACTATGGCTACACCTTC. Translation gives CASSRNRQGTGNYGYTF.

This chain links TRBV28 with TRBJ1-2, with 8 bases lining up with TRBD1. CDR1 and CDR2 (germline): MDHEN, SYDVKM. CDR3 length: 15 residues. J gave up 8 bases and V 1 base, and 9 bases lay outside the gene matches. The CDR3 reads CASSLSAGQGGGYTF. As DNA, the CDR3 is TGTGCCAGCAGTTTATCCGCCGGACAGGGAGGAGGCTACACCTTC.